The clone carrying this T cell receptor beta chain came up a few times. No antigen is known for it. Deletions cut 0 bases from V and 7 bases from J, with 16 bases between. CDR1 and CDR2 (germline): SGDLS, YYNGEE. The CDR3 has 15 amino acids. The data originate from a study of beta chain features in type 1 diabetes. In the study overall: There was similarity between patients and healthy donors in age, gender and cell yields. Study-wide points: A cDNA-based sequencing approach could over-represent cells with high TCR expression. All four CD4+ subsets from Type 1 diabetes patients carried moderately but significantly shorter TCRB CDR3s. Patients with type 1 diabetes carried fewer insertions and had more deletions at their VDJ junctions.

As every portion of the isolated RNA was reverse transcribed, the sequencing read expressed TCRB transcripts. Each sample of naive, central memory or regulatory T cells had, on average, about 3.5 million reads. Using immunoSEQ multiplex PCR, the repertoire was profiled, and TCRdb retains in-frame clones only, with some absent. The sample contains approximately 600,000 clones, under 15% of which appear only once. The TCR originated in a man under 40 with type 1 diabetes. The J gene is TRBJ1-1, the V gene TRBV9; D is perhaps TRBD1 (5 bases). Sample: naive CD4+ T cells from blood. CDR3 DNA sequence: TGTGCCAGCAGCGTAGAGGGGCAGGCTTTTGGTGAAGCTTTCTTT. It specifies CASSVEGQAFGEAFF.